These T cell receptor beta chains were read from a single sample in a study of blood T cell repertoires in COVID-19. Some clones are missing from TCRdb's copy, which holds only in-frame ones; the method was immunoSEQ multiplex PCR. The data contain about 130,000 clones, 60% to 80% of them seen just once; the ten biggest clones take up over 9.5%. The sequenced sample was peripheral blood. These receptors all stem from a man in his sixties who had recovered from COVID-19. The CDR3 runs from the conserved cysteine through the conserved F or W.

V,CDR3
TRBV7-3,CASSSTGLATDTQYF
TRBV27,CASSPRETALHGYTF
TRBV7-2,CASSFPSSSYNEQFF
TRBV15,CATSRDRGRYSNQPQHF
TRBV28,CASSSSRDRVSPLHF
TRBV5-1,CASSVGTSGGFSNEQFF
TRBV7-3,CASSLKAGARTDTQYF
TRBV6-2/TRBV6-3,CASSPGTGDVF
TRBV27,CASSLSRFKQFF
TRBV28,CASSLIQGIPEAFF
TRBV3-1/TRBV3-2,CASRGGLRSGYNEQFF
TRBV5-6,CASSQNGGLRSQPQHF
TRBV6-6,CASSSAGYSPLHF
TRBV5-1,CASSLVSDPNTEAFF
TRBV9,CASSVDSWNTEAFF
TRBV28,CASSLTGFSTDTQYF
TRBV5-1,CASSRLGLLNTEAFF
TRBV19,CASSIREKAEAFF
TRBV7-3,CASSLTLRDEQFF
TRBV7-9,CASSGQGGNYGYTF
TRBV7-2,CASSLVWTSGSNEQFF
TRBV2,CASSRRQGAGTQYF
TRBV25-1,CASTALEAGGEQYF
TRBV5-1,CASSSGTGEADTQYF
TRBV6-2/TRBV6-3,CASSTSGAGGQDTQYF
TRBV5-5,CASSFQAGNYNEQFF
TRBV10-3,CAISGGGGPGQPQHF
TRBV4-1,CASRTRQSADEQYF
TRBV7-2,CASSLNRGREPQHF
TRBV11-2,CASSPGLAGLIQETQYF